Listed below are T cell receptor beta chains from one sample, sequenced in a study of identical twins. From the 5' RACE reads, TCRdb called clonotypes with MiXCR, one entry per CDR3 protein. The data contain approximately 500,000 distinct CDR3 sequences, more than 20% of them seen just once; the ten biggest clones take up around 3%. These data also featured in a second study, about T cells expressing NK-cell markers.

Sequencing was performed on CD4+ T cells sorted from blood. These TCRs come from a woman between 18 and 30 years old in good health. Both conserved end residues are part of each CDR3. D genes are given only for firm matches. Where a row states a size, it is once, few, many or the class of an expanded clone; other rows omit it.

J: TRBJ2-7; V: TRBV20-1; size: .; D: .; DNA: TGCAGTGCCGGTTCCGCCGGGACGGCCTCCTACGAGCAGTACTTC; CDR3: CSAGSAGTASYEQYF
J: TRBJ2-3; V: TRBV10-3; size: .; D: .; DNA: TGTGCCACCCAGGACAGCTCAGATACGCAGTATTTT; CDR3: CATQDSSDTQYF
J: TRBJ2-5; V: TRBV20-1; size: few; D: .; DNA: TGCAGTGCTAGAGATCCTCTGGAGAGCCAAGAGACCCAGTACTTC; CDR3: CSARDPLESQETQYF
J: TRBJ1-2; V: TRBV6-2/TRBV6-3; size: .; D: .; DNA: TGTGCCAGCACTCGAGAGGGAAATGGCTACACCTTC; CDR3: CASTREGNGYTF
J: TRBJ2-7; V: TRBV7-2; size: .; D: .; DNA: TGTGCCAGCAGCGGATGGGACGGGGACTTCTACGAGCAGTACTTC; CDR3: CASSGWDGDFYEQYF
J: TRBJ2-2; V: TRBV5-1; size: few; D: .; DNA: TGCGCCACCAGGTCCCGGGACTCGATCACCGGGGAGCTGTTTTTT; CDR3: CATRSRDSITGELFF
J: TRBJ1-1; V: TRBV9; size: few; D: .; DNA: TGTGCCAGCAGCGGTCGGGACCTTAGTGGCGCTTTCTTT; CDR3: CASSGRDLSGAFF
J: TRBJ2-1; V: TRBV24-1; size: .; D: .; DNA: TGTGCCACCAGTGATTGGGGTAGCGTAAACAATGAGCAGTTCTTC; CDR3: CATSDWGSVNNEQFF
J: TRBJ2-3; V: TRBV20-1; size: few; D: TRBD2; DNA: TGCAGTGCGGGTAATAGCGGGAGCACAGATACGCAGTATTTT; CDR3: CSAGNSGSTDTQYF
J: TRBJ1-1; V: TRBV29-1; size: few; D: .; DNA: TGCAGCCTGTGCGGAAACACTGAAGCTTTCTTT; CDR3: CSLCGNTEAFF
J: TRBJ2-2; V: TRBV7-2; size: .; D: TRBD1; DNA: TGTGCCAGCAGCTTAATCGGGACAGGCAATGCCGGGGAGCTGTTTTTT; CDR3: CASSLIGTGNAGELFF
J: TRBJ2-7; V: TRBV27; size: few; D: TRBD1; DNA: TGTGCCAGCAGGACAGGGGGCGGCTACGAGCAGTACTTC; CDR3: CASRTGGGYEQYF
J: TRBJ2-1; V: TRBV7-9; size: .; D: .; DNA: TGTGCCAGCAGCCCGGCTTCGATCGAGCAGTTCTTC; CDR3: CASSPASIEQFF
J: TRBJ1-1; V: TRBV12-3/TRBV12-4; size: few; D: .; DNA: TGTGCCAGCAGCTATAGGGGCAGCTGGAACACTGAAGCTTTCTTT; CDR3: CASSYRGSWNTEAFF
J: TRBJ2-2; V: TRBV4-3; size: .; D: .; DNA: TGCGCCAGCAGTGGTCAGGGAATTCTGTCCGGGGAGCTGTTTTTT; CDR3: CASSGQGILSGELFF
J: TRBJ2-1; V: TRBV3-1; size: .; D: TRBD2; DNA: TGTGCCAGCAGCCAAGCCCGGACTAGCGGGAAGTTCTTC; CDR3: CASSQARTSGKFF
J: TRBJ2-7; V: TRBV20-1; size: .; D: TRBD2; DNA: TGCAGTGCTAGGGGCCAATCTAGCGGTTACGAGCAGTACTTC; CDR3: CSARGQSSGYEQYF
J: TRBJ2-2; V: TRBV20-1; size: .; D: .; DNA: TGCAGTGCCCCCCTTGGCGGGACCTTCACCGGGGAGCTGTTTTTT; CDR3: CSAPLGGTFTGELFF
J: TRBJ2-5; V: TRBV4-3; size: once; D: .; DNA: TGCGCCAGCAGCCAAGTCCGCCGCATCAAAGAGACCCAGTACTTC; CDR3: CASSQVRRIKETQYF
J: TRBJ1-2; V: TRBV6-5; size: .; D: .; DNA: TGTGCCAGCAGTTCCTTGACAGCTAACTATGGCTACACCTTC; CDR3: CASSSLTANYGYTF
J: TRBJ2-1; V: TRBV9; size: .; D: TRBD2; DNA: TGTGCCAGCAGCGTAGCCCCCAGCGGGAGGAATGAGCAGTTCTTC; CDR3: CASSVAPSGRNEQFF
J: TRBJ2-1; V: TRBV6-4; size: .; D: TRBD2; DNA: TGTGCCAGCAGACGCGGCGCTAGCGGGAAGAATGAGCAGTTCTTC; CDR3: CASRRGASGKNEQFF
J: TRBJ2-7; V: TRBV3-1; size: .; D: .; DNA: TGTGCCAGCAGCCCTTATACGAGGGGCTACGAGCAGTACTTC; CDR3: CASSPYTRGYEQYF
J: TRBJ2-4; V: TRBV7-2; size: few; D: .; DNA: TGTGCCAGCAGCCCGTCAATAGACATTCAGTACTTC; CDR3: CASSPSIDIQYF
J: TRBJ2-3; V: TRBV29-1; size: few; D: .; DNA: TGCAGCGGGGCGCGGGGCAGCGGGAGCACAGATACGCAGTATTTT; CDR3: CSGARGSGSTDTQYF
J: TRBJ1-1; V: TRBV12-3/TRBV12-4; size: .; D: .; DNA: TGTGCCAGCACCCCCTCCGGCGGGTTAAACACTGAAGCTTTCTTT; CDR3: CASTPSGGLNTEAFF
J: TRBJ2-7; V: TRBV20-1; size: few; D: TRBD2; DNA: TGCAGTGCTACCTCCGGGACTAGCGGCGCCGAGCAGTACTTC; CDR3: CSATSGTSGAEQYF
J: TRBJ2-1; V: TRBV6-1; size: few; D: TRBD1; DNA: TGTGCCAGCACCCCAGTAGGACAGGGGCAACTAAAGCAGTTCTTC; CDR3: CASTPVGQGQLKQFF
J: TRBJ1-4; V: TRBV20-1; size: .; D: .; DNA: TGCGGGGGCCGGCGCCTAGGCAATGAAAAACTGTTTTTT; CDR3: CGGRRLGNEKLFF
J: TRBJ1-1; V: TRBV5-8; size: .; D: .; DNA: TGTGCCACCAAAACCGGGCCCAGCGAAGCTTTCTTT; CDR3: CATKTGPSEAFF
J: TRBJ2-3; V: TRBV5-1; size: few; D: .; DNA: TGCGCCAGCAGCTTGGCCAGTGGGAGCGAACCTGACTACACAGATACGCAGTATTTT; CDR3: CASSLASGSEPDYTDTQYF
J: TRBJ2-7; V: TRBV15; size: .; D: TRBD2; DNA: TGTGCCACCAGCAGAGAAAGAGGCCTAGCGGCCCCGGAGCAGTACTTC; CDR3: CATSRERGLAAPEQYF
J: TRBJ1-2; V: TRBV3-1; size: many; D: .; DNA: TGTGCCAGCAGACGGGGCGGAACTAACTATGGCTACACCTTC; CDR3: CASRRGGTNYGYTF
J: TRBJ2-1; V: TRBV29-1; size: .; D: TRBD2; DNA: TGCAGCGTCGCACGGACTAGCGGCTACAATGAGCAGTTCTTC; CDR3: CSVARTSGYNEQFF